These T cell receptor beta chains were read from a single sample in a study of blood T cells in healthy people across ages. In TCRdb, the 5' RACE reads were re-called with MiXCR into one record per CDR3 protein. There are about 930,000 distinct CDR3 sequences in the sample; roughly 28% occur only once, and roughly 10% lies in the top ten. This sample also belongs to another study, concerning T cells of mothers and their children.

Sequencing was done on a sample of blood. These receptors originate from a middle-aged woman in good health. CDR3s include the opening cysteine and the closing phenylalanine or tryptophan. D genes are given only for firm matches. The size field is filled for only some rows; it gives once, few, many or a size class.

v_call	d_call	j_call	clone_size	cdr3_aa	cdr3_nt
TRBV5-6	.	TRBJ1-2	.	CASSLASVKAGGYTF	TGTGCCAGCAGCTTGGCCTCAGTGAAGGCGGGTGGCTACACCTTC
TRBV11-1	TRBD2	TRBJ2-1	.	CASSASGVNEQFF	TGCGCCAGCAGCGCGAGCGGGGTCAATGAGCAGTTCTTC
TRBV28	.	TRBJ1-1	.	CTSSRGGGGAPLNTEAFF	TGTACCAGCAGTCGCGGCGGCGGGGGGGCCCCACTGAACACTGAAGCTTTCTTT
TRBV6-5	.	TRBJ1-2	few	CASSHGGRGRYGYTF	TGTGCCAGCAGTCACGGGGGAAGGGGGAGGTATGGCTACACCTTC
TRBV7-2	.	TRBJ2-3	.	CVSSHYVGAVAGDTQYF	TGTGTCAGCAGCCATTACGTCGGCGCCGTAGCTGGAGATACGCAGTATTTT
TRBV2	.	TRBJ2-5	once	CAGSESVADQETQYF	TGTGCCGGCAGTGAATCGGTAGCGGACCAAGAGACCCAGTACTTC
TRBV3-1	.	TRBJ2-3	few	CASSQDRTSTDTQYF	TGTGCCAGCAGCCAAGATCGGACTAGCACAGATACGCAGTATTTT
TRBV18	.	TRBJ2-5	many	CASSPQGTETQYF	TGTGCCAGCAGCCCGCAGGGTACAGAGACCCAGTACTTC
TRBV7-2	.	TRBJ1-5	.	CASSLEYDQPQHF	TGTGCCAGCAGCTTAGAGTATGATCAGCCCCAGCATTTT
TRBV5-1	.	TRBJ1-1	many	CASSLDGMNTEAFF	TGCGCCAGCAGCTTGGACGGGATGAACACTGAAGCTTTCTTT
TRBV7-2	TRBD2	TRBJ2-3	.	CASSYSSGSSGDTQYF	TGTGCCAGCAGTTACTCGAGCGGTTCTAGCGGAGATACGCAGTATTTT
TRBV20-1	TRBD2	TRBJ2-7	.	CSAWTSGSPLSYEQYF	TGCAGTGCTTGGACTAGCGGGAGCCCCCTCTCCTACGAGCAGTACTTC
TRBV2	.	TRBJ1-2	few	CASSEAEVRYTF	TGTGCCAGCAGTGAGGCGGAAGTACGCTACACCTTC
TRBV29-1	.	TRBJ2-3	few	CSVGGAEDTQYF	TGCAGCGTTGGGGGGGCAGAAGATACGCAGTATTTT
TRBV5-1	.	TRBJ1-2	many	CASSHVRTDRGGYTF	TGCGCCAGCAGCCACGTCCGGACGGATCGAGGTGGCTACACCTTC
TRBV6-5	TRBD1	TRBJ2-1	many	CASSPRDSWYNEQFF	TGTGCCAGCAGTCCCCGGGACAGCTGGTACAATGAGCAGTTCTTC
TRBV6-6	TRBD1	TRBJ2-7	.	CASSYFGTAKFEQYF	TGTGCCAGCAGTTACTTCGGGACAGCCAAATTCGAGCAGTACTTC
TRBV7-8	.	TRBJ2-5	.	CASRETGTAQETQYF	TGTGCCAGCAGGGAGACCGGGACGGCCCAAGAGACCCAGTACTTC
TRBV6-5	.	TRBJ1-2	.	CASSQPYSGYTF	TGTGCCAGCAGTCAACCCTATAGTGGCTACACCTTC
TRBV12-3/TRBV12-4	.	TRBJ2-3	once	CASSGGLDGTDAEYF	TGTGCCAGCAGCGGAGGCTTGGACGGCACAGATGCGGAATATTTT
TRBV20-1	.	TRBJ1-1	few	CSARSAEMNTEAFF	TGCAGTGCTCGGTCCGCAGAAATGAACACTGAAGCTTTCTTT
TRBV15	.	TRBJ1-2	many	CATSGVQDGHYGYTF	TGTGCCACCAGCGGAGTCCAGGACGGCCACTATGGCTACACCTTC
TRBV9	.	TRBJ2-3	few	CASSTQGTDTQYF	TGTGCCAGCAGCACCCAGGGCACAGATACGCAGTATTTT
TRBV9	.	TRBJ1-3	.	CASIAFSSGNTIYF	TGTGCCAGCATCGCCTTCAGCTCTGGAAACACCATATATTTT
TRBV6-2/TRBV6-3	TRBD1	TRBJ2-5	.	CASRIPGTGSGAQYF	TGTGCCAGCAGGATACCCGGGACAGGGTCGGGAGCCCAGTACTTC
TRBV30	.	TRBJ1-2	.	CAWKPGAGYGYTF	TGTGCCTGGAAACCGGGGGCAGGGTATGGCTACACCTTC
TRBV29-1	.	TRBJ1-1	few	CSAGTGGAEAFF	TGCAGCGCGGGGACCGGGGGGGCTGAAGCTTTCTTT
TRBV28	TRBD1	TRBJ2-7	many	CASRIRDRGNYEQYF	TGTGCCAGCAGGATCCGGGACAGGGGCAATTACGAGCAGTACTTC
TRBV6-2/TRBV6-3	.	TRBJ2-7	.	CASSHLPGRTRGGYEQYF	TGTGCCAGCAGTCACCTCCCGGGAAGGACTAGAGGGGGATACGAGCAGTACTTC
TRBV12-3/TRBV12-4	.	TRBJ1-6	few	CASSPGEYNSPLHF	TGTGCCAGCAGTCCGGGGGAATATAATTCACCCCTCCACTTT
TRBV12-3/TRBV12-4	TRBD2	TRBJ2-1	few	CASSPGTSGANNEQFF	TGTGCCAGCAGTCCAGGGACTAGCGGGGCCAACAATGAGCAGTTCTTC
TRBV25-1	.	TRBJ1-2	many	CASSADRFYGYTF	TGTGCCAGCAGTGCTGACCGGTTCTATGGCTACACCTTC
TRBV28	.	TRBJ2-1	few	CASSAHQVSNEQFF	TGTGCCAGCAGTGCCCACCAAGTATCCAATGAGCAGTTCTTC
TRBV28	TRBD1	TRBJ1-2	many	CASSLEGAPGYTF	TGTGCCAGCAGTTTAGAGGGGGCGCCTGGCTACACCTTC
TRBV3-1	.	TRBJ2-5	few	CASSQGLVGRETQYF	TGTGCCAGCAGCCAAGGCTTGGTGGGGCGGGAGACCCAGTACTTC
TRBV20-1	.	TRBJ1-2	few	CSARGSRDGGYTF	TGCAGTGCTAGAGGCTCCCGCGACGGAGGCTACACCTTC
TRBV7-2	.	TRBJ1-6	few	CASSLAAPSPLHF	TGTGCCAGCAGCTTAGCGGCACCTTCACCCCTCCACTTT
TRBV6-1	.	TRBJ2-3	.	CASSTDRNTDTQYF	TGTGCCAGCAGTACTGACAGAAACACAGATACGCAGTATTTT
TRBV28	.	TRBJ2-7	few	CASRDNHIEQYF	TGTGCCAGCCGGGACAACCATATCGAGCAGTACTTC
TRBV4-1	TRBD1	TRBJ1-5	.	CASSQEATGWNQPQHF	TGCGCCAGCAGCCAAGAGGCGACAGGGTGGAATCAGCCCCAGCATTTT
TRBV9	TRBD2	TRBJ2-3	.	CASSPGTSGASTDTQYF	TGTGCCAGCAGCCCCGGGACTAGCGGGGCTAGCACAGATACGCAGTATTTT
TRBV27	.	TRBJ1-2	.	CASSHTLGDLSDYTF	TGTGCCAGCAGTCACACACTCGGGGACTTATCCGACTACACCTTC
TRBV4-1	.	TRBJ1-4	few	CASSQEGKLFF	TGCGCCAGCAGCCAAGAGGGGAAACTGTTTTTT
TRBV24-1	TRBD1	TRBJ1-2	.	CATSDAGQGYGYTF	TGTGCCACCAGTGATGCGGGACAGGGCTATGGCTACACCTTC
TRBV7-9	.	TRBJ2-1	many	CASSLGRGPYNEQFF	TGTGCCAGCAGCTTAGGTCGGGGTCCCTACAATGAGCAGTTCTTC
TRBV18	TRBD1	TRBJ2-1	.	CASSPRSGGDEQFF	TGTGCCAGCTCACCACGTTCAGGGGGCGATGAGCAGTTCTTC
TRBV7-3	TRBD1	TRBJ1-1	.	CASSRQGYAEAFF	TGTGCCAGCAGCCGACAGGGATACGCTGAAGCTTTCTTT
TRBV5-1	.	TRBJ2-3	.	CASSLSVWSTDTQYF	TGCGCCAGCAGCTTAAGCGTCTGGAGCACAGATACGCAGTATTTT
TRBV20-1	.	TRBJ2-4	many	CSARDEPVAKNIQYF	TGCAGTGCTAGAGATGAACCCGTAGCCAAAAACATTCAGTACTTC
TRBV24-1	TRBD1	TRBJ2-5	few	CATSDGHADRGPETQYF	TGTGCCACCAGTGACGGACACGCGGACAGGGGGCCAGAGACCCAGTACTTC
TRBV6-5	.	TRBJ1-1	.	CASSYVRILGTEAFF	TGTGCCAGCAGTTACGTCCGGATTCTTGGCACTGAAGCTTTCTTT